Here is one T cell receptor (beta chain) with its context. Its antigen is undetermined. The source of the sample is a study of blood T cells in healthy people across ages. Using a J-beta primer mix together with a sample-barcoded 5' primer, a second PCR was run for roughly 6 to 12 cycles. Using its own MiXCR run on the 5' RACE reads, TCRdb lists one record per CDR3 protein. The sample yields fewer than 600,000 distinct CDR3 sequences, about 26% seen once. Study findings and constraints: Samples with more naive T cells showed higher observed beta diversity.

V shed 5 bases, J shed 5 bases, and the junction held 3 bases outside the gene matches. CDR1 and CDR2 (germline): LNHDA, SQIVND (reference sequence). The CDR3 has 13 amino acids. The same sample was also used in a study of T cells of mothers and their children.

Sequencing was carried out using blood. This TCR derives from a boy younger than 10 in good health. V and J are TRBV19 and TRBJ1-1; TRBD1 matches 9 bases. In nucleotides, the CDR3 is TGTGCCAGTAGTTGGACAGGGGAAACTGAAGCTTTCTTT. This translates into CASSWTGETEAFF.